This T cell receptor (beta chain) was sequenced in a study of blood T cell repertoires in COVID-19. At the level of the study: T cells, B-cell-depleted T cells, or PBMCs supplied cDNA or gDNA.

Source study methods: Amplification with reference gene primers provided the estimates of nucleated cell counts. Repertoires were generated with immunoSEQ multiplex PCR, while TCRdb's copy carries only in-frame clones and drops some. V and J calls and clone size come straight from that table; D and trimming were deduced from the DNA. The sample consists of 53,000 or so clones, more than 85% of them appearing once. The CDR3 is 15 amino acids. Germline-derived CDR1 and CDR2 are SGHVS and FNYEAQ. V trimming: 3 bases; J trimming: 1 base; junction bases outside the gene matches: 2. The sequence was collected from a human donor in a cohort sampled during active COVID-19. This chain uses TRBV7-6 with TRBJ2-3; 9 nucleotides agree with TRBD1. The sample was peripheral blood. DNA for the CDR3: TGTGCCAGCAGCTTGGACAGGGGTGGCACAGATACGCAGTATTTT. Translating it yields CASSLDRGGTDTQYF.